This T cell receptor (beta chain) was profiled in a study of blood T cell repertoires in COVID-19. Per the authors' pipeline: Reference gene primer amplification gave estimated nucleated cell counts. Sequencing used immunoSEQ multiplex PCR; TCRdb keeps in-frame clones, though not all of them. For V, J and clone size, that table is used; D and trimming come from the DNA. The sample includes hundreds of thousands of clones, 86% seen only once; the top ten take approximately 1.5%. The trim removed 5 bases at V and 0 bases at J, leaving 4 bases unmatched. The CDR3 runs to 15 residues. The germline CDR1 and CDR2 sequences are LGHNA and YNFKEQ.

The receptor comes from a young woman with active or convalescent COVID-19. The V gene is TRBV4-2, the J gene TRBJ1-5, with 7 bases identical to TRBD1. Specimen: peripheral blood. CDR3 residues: CASSWGTDSNQPQHF. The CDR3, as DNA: TGTGCCAGCAGCTGGGGGACAGATAGCAATCAGCCCCAGCATTTT.